Included here is one T cell receptor (beta chain) sequence, with context. As yet, its antigen is unknown. This sample is part of a study of T cell changes during pregnancy in multiple sclerosis. The CDR3 is made up of 11 amino acids. Germline CDR1 MNHNS, CDR2 SASEGT. Trimming cost V 8 bases and J 7 bases; bases outside gene matches: 4. Using immunoSEQ multiplex PCR, the repertoire was profiled, and TCRdb retains in-frame clones only, with some absent. Of 350 to 450 clones in the sample, 50% were seen once. The chain carries TRBV6-1 and TRBJ1-1, with 7 bases aligning to TRBD1. The TCR originated in a female patient with multiple sclerosis, enrolled in a pregnancy study. Some clones in this sample may be carry-over from other donors' samples. The material sequenced was cultured CD4+ T cells. The CDR3: CASRQGLEAFF. The CDR3 region has the DNA TGTGCCAGCCGACAGGGACTTGAAGCTTTCTTT.